This T cell receptor beta chain was sequenced for a study of blood T cell repertoires in COVID-19. Cohort assignment relied on participant-reported clinical history. TCRdb keeps only in-frame clones here, not all; method: immunoSEQ multiplex PCR. The table includes fewer than 450,000 clones, around 90% detected once. The CDR3 is made up of 16 amino acids. Looked up from germline, CDR1 is SGHAT and CDR2 is FQNNGV. V trimming: 5 bases; J trimming: 6 bases; junction bases outside the gene matches: 14. Sequenced sample: PBMCs or T cells enriched from blood (not recorded which). This clonotype was obtained from a woman between 40 and 55 years old with acute COVID-19. The chain employs TRBV11-2 and TRBJ2-7; 9 positions agree with TRBD2. The DNA for the CDR3 is TGTGCCAGCAGCCCACAGACGCGGGGGGGCAGAGGCGAGCAGTACTTC. Residues: CASSPQTRGGRGEQYF.